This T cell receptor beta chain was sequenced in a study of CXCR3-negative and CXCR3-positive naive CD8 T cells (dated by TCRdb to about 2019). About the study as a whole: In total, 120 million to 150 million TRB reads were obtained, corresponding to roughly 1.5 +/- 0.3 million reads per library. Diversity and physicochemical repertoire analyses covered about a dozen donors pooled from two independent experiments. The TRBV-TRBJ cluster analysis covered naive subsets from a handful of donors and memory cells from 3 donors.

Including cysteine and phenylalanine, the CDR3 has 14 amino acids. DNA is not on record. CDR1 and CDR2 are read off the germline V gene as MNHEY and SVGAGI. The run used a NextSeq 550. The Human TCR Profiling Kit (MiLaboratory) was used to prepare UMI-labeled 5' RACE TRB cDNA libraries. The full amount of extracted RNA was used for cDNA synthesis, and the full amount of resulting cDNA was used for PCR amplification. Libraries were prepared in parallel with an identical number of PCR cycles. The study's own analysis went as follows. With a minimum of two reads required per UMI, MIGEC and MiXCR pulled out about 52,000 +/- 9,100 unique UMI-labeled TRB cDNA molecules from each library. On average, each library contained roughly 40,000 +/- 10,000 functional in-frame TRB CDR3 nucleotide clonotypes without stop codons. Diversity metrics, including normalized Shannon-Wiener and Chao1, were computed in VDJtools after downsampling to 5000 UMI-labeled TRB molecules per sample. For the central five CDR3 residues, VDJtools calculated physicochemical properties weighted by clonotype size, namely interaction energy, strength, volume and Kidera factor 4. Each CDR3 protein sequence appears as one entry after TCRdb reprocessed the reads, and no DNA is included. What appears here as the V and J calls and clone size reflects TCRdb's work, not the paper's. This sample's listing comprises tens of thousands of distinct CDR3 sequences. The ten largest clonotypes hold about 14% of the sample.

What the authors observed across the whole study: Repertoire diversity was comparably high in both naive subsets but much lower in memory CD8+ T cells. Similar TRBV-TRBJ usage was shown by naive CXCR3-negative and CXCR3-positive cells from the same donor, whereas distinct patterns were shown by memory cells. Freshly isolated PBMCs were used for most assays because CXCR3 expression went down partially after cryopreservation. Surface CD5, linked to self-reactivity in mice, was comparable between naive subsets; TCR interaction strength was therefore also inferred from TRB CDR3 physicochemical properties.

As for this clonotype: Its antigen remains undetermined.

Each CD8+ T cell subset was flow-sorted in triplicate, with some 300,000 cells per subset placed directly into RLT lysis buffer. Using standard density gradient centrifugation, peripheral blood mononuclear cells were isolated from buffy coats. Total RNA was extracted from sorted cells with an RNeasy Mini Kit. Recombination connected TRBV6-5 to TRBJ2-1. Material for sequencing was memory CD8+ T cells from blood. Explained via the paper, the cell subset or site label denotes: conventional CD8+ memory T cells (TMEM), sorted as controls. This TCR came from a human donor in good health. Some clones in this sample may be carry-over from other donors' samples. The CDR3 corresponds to CASSDRYPYNEQFF.